This T cell receptor (beta chain) was recorded in a study of T cell clonality in common variable immunodeficiency. Study observations and caveats: Fewer deletions and N-nucleotide insertions were reportedly seen in common variable immunodeficiency TCR beta sequences.

TCRdb's copy holds only in-frame clones and misses some; the assay was immunoSEQ multiplex PCR. This sample has under 40,000 clones, each found more than once. This clone was counted ten times or more. Its antigen is as yet unknown. The read terminates 3 residues before the CDR3 end, so the remaining end is supplied by the germline J gene. Losses at the gene ends were 2 bases for V and 6 bases for J; bases not matched to a gene: 0. This CDR3 is built from 13 residues. Per germline, CDR1 SNHLY and CDR2 FYNNEI. Sequenced material: peripheral blood mononuclear cells. The source of this sequence is a person aged 18 to 70 in good health. The V gene is TRBV2, the J gene TRBJ2-7; 11 bases map to TRBD2. Partial CDR3 DNA: TGTGCCAGCAGTGAAACTAGCGGGAGCGAG. Its translation is CASSETSGSE. The CDR3 in full is CASSETSGSEQYF. Variable domain in full (rest from reference TRBV2 and TRBJ2-7): EPEVTQTPSHQVTQMGQEVILRCVPISNHLYFYWYRQILGQKVEFLVSFYNNEISEKSEIFDDQFSVERPDGSNFTLKIRSTKLEDSAMYFCASSETSGSEQYFGPGTRLTVT.